The present TCR beta chain was sequenced within a study of regulatory T cells in long-lasting Graves disease. Building the TCR beta libraries relied on iRepertoire HTBI primers, and CDR3 regions underwent Arm-PCR. As handled by the study authors: Sample data revealed roughly 62 TRBV and 14 TRBJ segments. TCRdb ran MiXCR on the multiplex PCR reads and lists one entry per CDR3 protein. These V and J calls rely on TCRdb rather than the paper's analysis. The sample includes 350,000 to 450,000 distinct CDR3 sequences, roughly a sixth of them seen just once. Trimming removed 2 bases at V and 6 bases at J, with 12 bases between. The germline gives CDR1 SGDLS, CDR2 YYNGEE. This CDR3 is 15 amino acids long. Time point specified: newly diagnosed GD, antithyroid drugs for less than 3 months. There was RNA extracted from PBMCs, and the TCR library was made from it. Separately, the same data were catalogued under a study of T cells in Graves' hyperthyroidism and ophthalmopathy. That paper states: Most expanded thyroid clonotypes above 0.001 recurred in blood.

The receptor comes from a man aged 40-49 years with Graves disease. The chain uses TRBV9 and TRBJ1-6, with TRBD1 as a possible D gene (5 bases). This sample comprised peripheral blood mononuclear cells (PBMCs), obtained at new diagnosis, from a patient treated with antithyroid drugs. As DNA, the CDR3 is TGTGCCAGCAGCGTTACAGGAGTTTTTAATTCACCCCTCCACTTT. Its translation: CASSVTGVFNSPLHF.